The clone carrying this T cell receptor (beta chain) was observed a few times. No antigen is known for it. Sequencing was performed with immunoSEQ multiplex PCR; in TCRdb, only in-frame clones are kept and a portion is missing. The profile covers approximately 110,000 clones, with under 90% appearing a single time and 4% to 4.5% taken by the ten largest. These data belong to a study of T cell responses to AZD1222 COVID-19 vaccine. Points from the study as a whole: Recipients of two AZD1222 doses showed rising Spike-specific TCR breadth and depth. Sampling captured repertoires only after the peak T cell response. The sample set comprised mostly white British donors with more females, and clonal diversity was possibly underestimated.

Source: peripheral blood, taken on day 0 of AZD1222 vaccination. This receptor was identified in an adult in good health.

The CDR3 loop reads CASSKGTGNTGELFF. CDR3 nucleotides: TGTGCCAGCAGCAAGGGGACAGGGAACACCGGGGAGCTGTTTTTT. The genes are TRBV5-4 and TRBJ2-2, with 8 positions matching TRBD1. Unmatched junction bases numbered 3, after V lost 4 bases and J lost 1 base. The germline gives CDR1 SGHNT, CDR2 YYREEE (reference sequence). The CDR3 consists of 15 residues. The complete variable domain, with remaining parts taken from reference TRBV5-4 and TRBJ2-2, reads ETGVTQSPTHLIKTRGQQVTLRCSSQSGHNTVSWYQQALGQGPQFIFQYYREEENGRGNFPPRFSGLQFPNYSSELNVNALELDDSALYLCASSKGTGNTGELFFGEGSRLTVL.